This is a list of T cell receptor beta chains from one sample in a study of PD-L1 blockade in urothelial cancer. Here immunoSEQ multiplex PCR was the method, and the copy in TCRdb shows in-frame clones only, minus some. The table shows around 57,000 clones, with about 81% occurring only once. Specimen: PBMCs, collected around atezolizumab (anti-PD-L1) treatment. The receptors originated from a man in his 70s with urothelial cancer. Both conserved end residues are part of each CDR3. D genes are given only for firm matches. Size values are once, few and many counts, or a class for expanded clones, and some rows have none.

NA	NA	TRBV18	TRBJ2-6	TGTGCCAGCTCACCAAAGCTCTTGGGGGCCAACGTCCTGACTTTC	CASSPKLLGANVLTF
NA	NA	TRBV5-4	TRBJ2-5	TGTGCCAGCAGCTCCTGGCGGGTACAAGAGACCCAGTACTTC	CASSSWRVQETQYF
NA	TRBD1	TRBV2	TRBJ1-2	TGTGCCAGCAGTGCGGGACAGGGGTATGGCTACACCTTC	CASSAGQGYGYTF
NA	NA	TRBV30	TRBJ2-1	TGTGCCTGGAGTGTACGTTGGGCCCACAATGAGCAGTTCTTC	CAWSVRWAHNEQFF
NA	NA	TRBV7-6	TRBJ1-2	TGTGCCAGCAGCTTAGACCGCGGGGGCGATGGCTACACCTTC	CASSLDRGGDGYTF
NA	NA	TRBV28	TRBJ1-2	TGTGCCAGCAGTTTAGGCCAGGGCAACTATGGCTACACCTTC	CASSLGQGNYGYTF
NA	NA	TRBV27	TRBJ2-5	TGTGCCAGCAGGGACAGTCAAGAGACCCAGTACTTC	CASRDSQETQYF
few	TRBD1	TRBV2	TRBJ1-1	TGTGCCAGCAGTTACAGGGGGCCGAACACTGAAGCTTTCTTT	CASSYRGPNTEAFF
once	TRBD2	TRBV19	TRBJ2-1	TGTGCCAGTAGTCCACATAGCGGGAGAAATGAGCAGTTCTTC	CASSPHSGRNEQFF
few	NA	TRBV4-3	TRBJ2-7	TGCGCCAGCAGCCAAGCCCAGGGGAGCTCCTACGAGCAGTACTTC	CASSQAQGSSYEQYF
NA	NA	TRBV5-1	TRBJ2-7	TGCGCCAGCAGCTTAAGCATGGGAGCCTACGAGCAGTACTTC	CASSLSMGAYEQYF
NA	NA	TRBV30	TRBJ2-1	TGTGCCTGGAGTCGGGGGACAGCCTACAATGAGCAGTTCTTC	CAWSRGTAYNEQFF
NA	NA	TRBV2	TRBJ1-5	TGTGCCAGCAGTCAAGAGGGCGGGGCTCAGCCCCAGCATTTT	CASSQEGGAQPQHF
NA	TRBD1	TRBV7-2	TRBJ1-2	TGTGCCAGCAGCGCCCCACAGGGGGCGTATGGTGGCTACACCTTC	CASSAPQGAYGGYTF
NA	TRBD1	TRBV28	TRBJ1-2	TGTGCCAGCAGCCCAGGGGGCGGTCGTGGCTACACCTTC	CASSPGGGRGYTF
NA	TRBD1	TRBV5-1	TRBJ2-5	TGCGCCAGCAGCTTGCGTGGGACAGGGAGAGGTGAGACCCAGTACTTC	CASSLRGTGRGETQYF
NA	NA	TRBV6-5	TRBJ2-7	TGTGCCACCAAAACGCAGGGCACGTACGAGCAGTACTTC	CATKTQGTYEQYF
NA	NA	TRBV29-1	TRBJ2-7	TGCAGCGTTGGGGAGAGGTCCTACGAGCAGTACTTC	CSVGERSYEQYF
NA	NA	TRBV18	TRBJ1-5	TGTGCCAGCTCAAAGGTAGACCCCCGGGGCAATCAGCCCCAGCATTTT	CASSKVDPRGNQPQHF
NA	TRBD1	TRBV7-2	TRBJ1-2	TGTGCCAGCAGCCCCGACAGGGTGTCATATGGCTACACCTTC	CASSPDRVSYGYTF
NA	TRBD1	TRBV2	TRBJ2-3	TGTGCCAGCAGTTACACCGGGACAGGATGGTCAGATACGCAGTATTTT	CASSYTGTGWSDTQYF
once	TRBD2	TRBV19	TRBJ2-5	TGTGCCAGCCGGGAGCGGGAGGGTGAGACCCAGTACTTC	CASREREGETQYF
NA	TRBD1	TRBV9	TRBJ2-1	TGTGCCAGCAGCGTACTCGGGACAGGGCTCAATGAGCAGTTCTTC	CASSVLGTGLNEQFF
NA	NA	TRBV28	TRBJ2-1	TGTGCCAGCAGTTTACTAGGCTCCCAGGGCTACAATGAGCAGTTCTTC	CASSLLGSQGYNEQFF
NA	NA	TRBV4-1	TRBJ1-2	TGCGCCAGCAGCCAACCGGACTCAGACTATGGCTACACCTTC	CASSQPDSDYGYTF
NA	NA	TRBV7-8	TRBJ1-2	TGTGCCAGCACCCTAAGGAGCAGGGCCGGCTATGGCTACACCTTC	CASTLRSRAGYGYTF
NA	NA	TRBV7-2	TRBJ2-5	TGTGCCAGCAGCTCCCAGGTTTTCGGGACCCAGTACTTC	CASSSQVFGTQYF
NA	TRBD2	TRBV9	TRBJ2-1	TGTGCCAGCAGCGTAGCGACTAGCGGGAGGGTGAGCAATGAGCAGTTCTTC	CASSVATSGRVSNEQFF
NA	NA	TRBV9	TRBJ1-1	TGTGCCAGCAGCGTCACTCACAGGGAGAACACTGAAGCTTTCTTT	CASSVTHRENTEAFF
NA	NA	TRBV5-1	TRBJ2-1	TGCGCCAGCAGCTTGCAGGGTAACTCCTACAATGAGCAGTTCTTC	CASSLQGNSYNEQFF
NA	NA	TRBV30	TRBJ2-5	TGTGCCTGGACGGCTCGGAGGTACCAAGAGACCCAGTACTTC	CAWTARRYQETQYF
NA	TRBD1	TRBV29-1	TRBJ1-1	TGCAGCGTTTCACTAGGACAGGGGGCAATGAGCACTGAAGCTTTCTTT	CSVSLGQGAMSTEAFF
NA	NA	TRBV27	TRBJ1-2	TGTGCCAGCAGTGCCGCCAGGGGCGTTATCAACTATGGCTACACCTTC	CASSAARGVINYGYTF
NA	NA	TRBV28	TRBJ2-7	TGTGCCAGCAGTTTAGATCTGGTAAAACTCTCCTACGAGCAGTACTTC	CASSLDLVKLSYEQYF
NA	TRBD1	TRBV2	TRBJ2-7	TGTGCCAGCTGCCTGGTACAGGGGGCGTACGACGAGCAGTACTTC	CASCLVQGAYDEQYF
NA	NA	TRBV5-1	TRBJ2-3	TGCGCCAGCAGCTTTAGCGGAGATACAGATACGCAGTATTTT	CASSFSGDTDTQYF
NA	TRBD2	TRBV6-1	TRBJ2-1	TGTGCCAGCAGTGCATTCTACGGACTAGCGCGTAAGAACAATGAGCAGTTCTTC	CASSAFYGLARKNNEQFF